The 18 T cell receptor beta chains given below trace back to one sample, sequenced in a study of blood T cell repertoires in COVID-19. Generated by immunoSEQ multiplex PCR, the TCRdb table keeps only in-frame clones and is missing some. There are some 99,000 clones in the sample; around 82% occur only once, and about 6.6% lies in the top ten. Sequenced: peripheral blood. The source of these receptors is a woman aged 50 to 60 with acute or convalescent COVID-19.

The chain is built from TRBV6-6 and TRBJ1-1, with 7 bases aligning to TRBD1. Trimming took 8 bases from V and 4 from J; bases not matched to a gene: 7. CDR1 and CDR2 (germline): MNHNY, SVGAGI (reference sequence). This CDR3 comprises 13 residues. As DNA, the CDR3 is TGTGCCAGCGGGGACAGACGCGGCACTGAAGCTTTCTTT. Protein: CASGDRRGTEAFF.

The chain has TRBV28 and TRBJ1-1, with TRBD1 identical over 8 bases. V shed 6 bases, J shed 4 bases, and the junction held 4 bases outside the gene matches. Germline assignment: CDR1 MDHEN and CDR2 SYDVKM. This CDR3 has 13 residues. CDR3 protein: CASRRTGGTEAFF. In DNA form, the CDR3 reads TGTGCCAGCAGACGCACAGGGGGCACTGAAGCTTTCTTT.

The rearrangement joins TRBV6-5 to TRBJ1-3, with 7 bases aligning to TRBD1. Trimming at V came to 8 bases and at J to 4 bases, leaving 11 bases not matched to a gene. This CDR3 comprises 15 residues. CDR1 is MNHEY, CDR2 SVGAGI, per germline. CDR3 residues: CASGTAASGGNTIYF. Written as DNA, the CDR3 is TGTGCCAGCGGGACAGCGGCGTCTGGGGGAAACACCATATATTTT.

The chain combines TRBV19 with TRBJ1-5; a possible D gene is TRBD1 (5 bases). Deletions cut 8 bases from V and 4 bases from J, with 18 bases between. The CDR3 covers 15 residues. Germline CDR1 is LNHDA and CDR2 is SQIVND (reference sequence). The CDR3 region has the DNA TGTGCCAGTCAGTATAATGGGGGGGTAAATCAGCCCCAGCATTTT. This codes for CASQYNGGVNQPQHF.

The chain is built from TRBV27 and TRBJ2-3; the match to TRBD2 covers 7 bases. V shed 3 bases, J shed 6 bases, and the junction held 12 bases outside the gene matches. Looked up from germline, CDR1 is MNHEY and CDR2 is SMNVEV (reference sequence). This CDR3 has 16 amino acids. CDR3 DNA: TGTGCCAGCAGTTTGGGTCTCGGGGGGTCCCCGGATACGCAGTATTTT. Protein product: CASSLGLGGSPDTQYF.

The rearrangement links TRBV10-3 to TRBJ1-1, with D maybe TRBD1 (6 bases). The germline V and J ends were trimmed by 6 bases and 5 bases, with 22 bases remaining between them. CDR3 length: 16 amino acids. Germline loops: CDR1 ENHRY, CDR2 SYGVKD. The CDR3 loop is CAIRGGQGSRGTEAFF. The CDR3 DNA reads as TGTGCCATCAGAGGCGGGCAGGGGAGTCGGGGAACTGAAGCTTTCTTT.

This clone was recorded a few times. The chain is built from TRBV5-1 and TRBJ1-1; maybe TRBD1 (5 bases). The CDR3 contains 16 residues. V shed 3 bases and J shed 1 base, with 16 bases lying between them. The V gene's germline CDR1 is SGHRS and CDR2 YFSETQ. CDR3 sequence reads: CASSSLRQGQNTEAFF. CDR3 in DNA: TGCGCCAGCAGCTCCCTTCGTCAGGGCCAGAACACTGAAGCTTTCTTT.

This sequence joins TRBV19 and TRBJ1-1; 9 bases are shared with TRBD1. The CDR3 spans 15 residues. Germline V gene lookup returns CDR1 LNHDA and CDR2 SQIVND (reference sequence). J lost 0 bases, V lost 6 bases, and 5 bases had no gene match. CDR3 in amino acids: CASRRQGDMNTEAFF. CDR3 nucleotides: TGTGCCAGTAGACGACAGGGGGACATGAACACTGAAGCTTTCTTT. Supplemented by reference TRBV19 and TRBJ1-1, the full variable domain reads DGGITQSPKYLFRKEGQNVTLSCEQNLNHDAMYWYRQDPGQGLRLIYYSQIVNDFQKGDIAEGYSVSREKKESFPLTVTSAQKNPTAFYLCASRRQGDMNTEAFFGQGTRLTVV.

The chain combines TRBV6-6 with TRBJ2-7; weak D call: TRBD2 (7 bases). This CDR3 has 15 residues. V lost 5 bases to trimming and J lost 0 bases, with 14 bases between them. Germline loops: CDR1 MNHNY, CDR2 SVGAGI (reference sequence). The CDR3 sequence: CASSPQGGYSYEQYF. CDR3 DNA sequence: TGTGCCAGCAGTCCACAGGGAGGGTACTCCTACGAGCAGTACTTC.

The V and J genes are TRBV4-2 and TRBJ1-3; no clear D gene. The V gene's germline CDR1 is LGHNA and CDR2 YNFKEQ. V gave up 1 base and J gave up 4 bases, with 14 bases separating them. The CDR3 length is 16 residues. The CDR3 protein is CASSQAEGTDGNTIYF. In DNA, the CDR3 is TGTGCCAGCAGCCAAGCTGAGGGAACCGACGGAAACACCATATATTTT.

The chain has TRBV6-1 and TRBJ1-4; D gene ambiguous. The ends were cut back, 3 bases at V and 8 bases at J, with 10 bases in the middle. The CDR3 has 13 residues. The V gene's germline CDR1 is MNHNS and CDR2 SASEGT. The CDR3 reads CASSDRVTEKLFF. The CDR3 nucleotides read TGTGCCAGCAGTGACCGGGTAACCGAAAAACTGTTTTTT.

This chain links TRBV24-1 with TRBJ2-7, with D possibly matching TRBD1 (5 bases). The germline V gene encodes CDR1 KGHDR and CDR2 SFDVKD. V was cut by 3 bases and J by 0 bases, with 11 bases left in between. This CDR3 region has 15 residues. CDR3 amino acids: CATSDRDSHSYEQYF. Written as DNA, the CDR3 is TGTGCCACCAGTGATCGAGACAGCCACTCCTACGAGCAGTACTTC.

The rearrangement joins TRBV6-1 to TRBJ2-2; tentatively, D is TRBD1 (6 bases). Per the germline V gene, CDR1 is MNHNS and CDR2 is SASEGT. The CDR3 has 16 amino acids. Trimming took off 2 bases at V and 6 bases at J, with 16 bases between the two ends. The CDR3 DNA follows: TGTGCCAGCAGTGAAATTGGGGGCCACGGGCCCGGGGAGCTGTTTTTT. This sequence encodes CASSEIGGHGPGELFF.

This sequence joins TRBV7-8 and TRBJ2-5, with 10 bases that match TRBD2. This CDR3 region has 16 residues. The junction had 4 bases not matched to a gene; V was cut back by 1 base and J by 2 bases. CDR1 SGHVS and CDR2 FQNEAQ come from the germline V gene. CDR3 nucleotide sequence: TGTGCCAGCAGCTTAGAAGGACTAGCGGTACAAGAGACCCAGTACTTC. It encodes CASSLEGLAVQETQYF. The whole variable domain, remainder taken from reference TRBV7-8 and TRBJ2-5, is GAGVSQSPRYKVAKRGQDVALRCDPISGHVSLFWYQQALGQGPEFLTYFQNEAQLDKSGLPSDRFFAERPEGSVSTLKIQRTQQEDSAVYLCASSLEGLAVQETQYFGPGTRLLVL.

V is TRBV6-5 and J is TRBJ1-1, with D possibly TRBD1 on 6 matching bases. Germline CDR1 is MNHEY and CDR2 is SVGAGI. Trimming took off 7 bases at V and 4 bases at J, with 19 bases between the two ends. This CDR3 has 15 residues. CDR3 DNA sequence: TGTGCCAGCACCCAGGATCAGGGGAAGCCCACTGAAGCTTTCTTT. Its protein product is CASTQDQGKPTEAFF.

The chain combines TRBV12-1 with TRBJ1-5; the D call in the table, TRBD1, was not verified against the DNA. TRBV12-1 is assigned pseudogene status. The CDR3 is 14 amino acids. CDR3 DNA sequence: TGTGCCAGCAGCCCGAAGAGGACAGAAGTTCCCCAGCATTTT. It specifies CASSPKRTEVPQHF.

This chain links TRBV9 with TRBJ1-2; D not resolved. V gave up 5 bases and J gave up 2 bases, with 13 bases separating them. The CDR3 is 14 amino acids. From germline, CDR1 is SGDLS and CDR2 YYNGEE. Written as DNA, the CDR3 is TGTGCCAGCAGTACCCCCCCAGAAAACTATGGCTACACCTTC. Protein product: CASSTPPENYGYTF.

The chain recombines TRBV7-9 with TRBJ1-4; D remains unclear. V shed 4 bases and J shed 6 bases, with 9 bases lying between them. The CDR3 is 13 residues long. Germline-derived CDR1 and CDR2 are SEHNR and FQNEAQ (reference sequence). CDR3 residues: CASSSGRDEKLFF. The CDR3 DNA is TGTGCCAGCAGCTCGGGGAGGGATGAAAAACTGTTTTTT.